Below, 29 T cell receptor beta chains from the same sample are listed, as sequenced in a study of blood T cell repertoires in COVID-19. This table comes from immunoSEQ multiplex PCR, and its TCRdb copy is limited to in-frame clones, with some not included. This table holds about 60,000 clones, approximately 80% found once. The sample comprised peripheral blood. All receptors derive from a woman older than 75 with acute or convalescent COVID-19.

This clone was detected once. The chain links TRBV6-5 to TRBJ2-1; maybe TRBD1 (5 bases). This CDR3 is built from 14 residues. V dropped 2 bases and J dropped 9 bases, with 14 bases sitting between them. Germline V CDR1 and CDR2: MNHEY, SVGAGI. CDR3 in amino acids: CASSYLDQRGEQFF. The CDR3 DNA sequence: TGTGCCAGCAGTTACCTTGACCAAAGGGGTGAGCAGTTCTTC.

The chain recombines TRBV11-2 with TRBJ2-1; tentatively, D is TRBD2 (6 bases). CDR1 SGHAT and CDR2 FQNNGV come from the germline V gene. The V end was cut by 0 bases, the J end by 10 bases, with 13 bases between. The CDR3 is 14 residues long. The CDR3 region has the DNA TGTGCCAGCAGCTTAGACACTTGGGACTCAGAGCAGTTCTTC. Protein product: CASSLDTWDSEQFF.

The CDR3 spells CASSYGRGGTGELFF. In DNA, the CDR3 is TGCGCCAGCAGCTACGGACGGGGAGGGACCGGGGAGCTGTTTTTT. V gene TRBV5-1 combines with J gene TRBJ2-2, with 7 positions matching TRBD2. This CDR3 is 15 amino acids long. V lost 3 bases and J lost 5; bases outside the gene matches: 7. The germline gives CDR1 SGHRS, CDR2 YFSETQ.

This clone turned up a few times. The chain has TRBV6-1 and TRBJ2-7; no reliable D call. The CDR3 runs 12 residues. The V end lost 5 bases, the J end lost 3 bases, and 8 bases lay between the germline ends. From germline, CDR1 is MNHNS and CDR2 SASEGT. CDR3 coding DNA: TGTGCCAGCAGTCTCAGTGGCTACGAGCAGTACTTC. As protein: CASSLSGYEQYF.

DNA for the CDR3: TGTGCCAGCAGCTTAGCGGGACTCAAAGAGACCCAGTACTTC. Translation gives CASSLAGLKETQYF. The chain employs TRBV7-2 and TRBJ2-5, with a possible D match to TRBD2 (6 bases). The CDR3 spans 14 residues. The V end lost 0 bases, the J end lost 3 bases, and 8 bases lay between the germline ends. The V gene's germline CDR1 is SGHTA and CDR2 FQGNSA.

The chain carries TRBV28 and TRBJ1-5; D remains unclear. Trimming left V 7 bases short and J 7 bases short, with 11 bases between. The CDR3 runs 12 residues. Germline CDR1 MDHEN, CDR2 SYDVKM. The CDR3 region has the DNA TGTGCCAGCACCCCCTATCGACAGCCCCAGCATTTT. Protein sequence: CASTPYRQPQHF.

This clone was seen a few times. V is TRBV25-1 and J is TRBJ2-2, with TRBD1 identical over 10 bases. With 5 bases clipped from V and 6 bases from J, the junction kept 6 bases outside the gene matches. Germline CDR1 MGHDK, CDR2 SYGVNS. The CDR3 contains 15 residues. The CDR3 is CASSPGQGGPGELFF. CDR3 sequence (DNA): TGTGCCAGCAGTCCCGGACAGGGGGGACCCGGGGAGCTGTTTTTT.

This clone was picked up a small number of times. V usage is TRBV18 and J usage is TRBJ1-1; 8 bases are shared with TRBD1. The CDR3 spans 14 residues. The V and J ends lost 2 bases and 5 bases, in that order; junction bases with no gene match: 4. Germline values: CDR1 KGHSH, CDR2 LQKENI. DNA of the CDR3: TGTGCCAGCTCACCAGTCAGGGGGCGGACTGAAGCTTTCTTT. This translates into CASSPVRGRTEAFF.

This clone was picked up a small number of times. The V and J genes are TRBV7-6 and TRBJ2-1; D possibly corresponds to TRBD2 (5 bases). The germline V and J ends were trimmed by 2 bases and 7 bases, with 12 bases remaining between them. The length of the CDR3 is 14 residues. Germline assignment: CDR1 SGHVS and CDR2 FNYEAQ. The CDR3: CASSLRLGRNEQFF. The DNA of the CDR3 is TGTGCCAGCAGCTTACGTCTGGGGAGAAATGAGCAGTTCTTC.

This clone was counted a few times. J is TRBJ2-7 and V is TRBV21-1; the table calls TRBD1, which could not be checked here. TRBV21-1 is noted as a pseudogene. The CDR3 is 14 amino acids. The CDR3 region has the DNA TGTGCCAGCAGAAGGGCAGGGTTATTGAAGGAGCAGTACTTC. Its translation is CASRRAGLLKEQYF.

Only a few counts were recorded for this clone. V gene TRBV2 combines with J gene TRBJ2-1, with TRBD2 as a possible D gene (5 bases). Germline V gene sequence: CDR1 SNHLY, CDR2 FYNNEI. The CDR3 sequence is 13 residues long. Trimming left V 6 bases short and J 9 bases short, with 15 bases between. CDR3 loop: CASSARRALEQFF. The CDR3, as DNA: TGTGCCAGCAGCGCTCGGCGGGCGCTTGAGCAGTTCTTC.

The CDR3 DNA reads as TGTGCCAGCTCACCTAACATCAGGAATGAAAAACTGTTTTTT. This gives the protein CASSPNIRNEKLFF. This chain connects TRBV18 to TRBJ1-4, with D uncertain. CDR1 KGHSH and CDR2 LQKENI come from the germline V gene. This CDR3 has 14 amino acids. The V end lost 3 bases, the J end lost 5 bases, and 10 bases lay between the germline ends.

This chain uses TRBV3-1 (or the pseudogene TRBV3-2) with TRBJ1-1; D not certain. The germline gives CDR1 LGHDT, CDR2 YNNKEL (reference sequence). The length of the CDR3 is 11 residues. V lost 5 bases and J 6 bases, leaving 7 bases between the germline ends. This CDR3 is CASSDTAEAFF. The CDR3 DNA follows: TGTGCCAGCAGCGACACAGCTGAAGCTTTCTTT.

This sequence joins TRBV2 and TRBJ2-1; 8 bases fit TRBD1. The germline V gene has CDR1 SNHLY and CDR2 FYNNEI. The V gene end was trimmed by 5 bases and the J gene end by 7 bases; junction bases not matched to a gene: 7. This CDR3 contains 14 residues. The CDR3 region is CASSPGQVTNEQFF. The CDR3, as DNA: TGTGCCAGCAGTCCGGGACAGGTGACAAATGAGCAGTTCTTC.

The chain uses TRBV11-2 and TRBJ2-1; 8 bases fit TRBD1. The CDR3 length is 14 residues. J was trimmed by 7 bases and V by 2 bases; bases with no gene match: 4. The V gene's germline CDR1 is SGHAT and CDR2 FQNNGV. CDR3 coding DNA: TGTGCCAGCAGCTTATGGACAGGGAGGAATGAGCAGTTCTTC. It encodes CASSLWTGRNEQFF. The full variable domain, rest sourced from reference TRBV11-2 and TRBJ2-1, is EAGVAQSPRYKIIEKRQSVAFWCNPISGHATLYWYQQILGQGPKLLIQFQNNGVVDDSQLPKDRFSAERLKGVDSTLKIQPAKLEDSAVYLCASSLWTGRNEQFFGPGTRLTVL.

The chain couples TRBV19 to TRBJ2-7; the match to TRBD1 covers 12 bases. From germline, CDR1 is LNHDA and CDR2 SQIVND (reference sequence). After removal of 1 base from V and 4 bases from J, the junction contained 5 bases not matched to a gene. CDR3 length equals 16 residues. CDR3: CASSIAGTGGVYEQYF. The CDR3 DNA reads as TGTGCCAGTAGTATAGCAGGGACAGGGGGCGTATACGAGCAGTACTTC.

The V gene is TRBV6-5, the J gene TRBJ1-6, with 7 bases aligning to TRBD1. Germline CDR1 reads MNHEY; CDR2 reads SVGAGI. V lost 6 bases and J lost 9; bases outside the gene matches: 11. CDR3 length equals 15 residues. CDR3 DNA: TGTGCCAGCAGCTCTCGACAGGGTGAGGGTTCACCCCTCCACTTT. Translating it yields CASSSRQGEGSPLHF.

The chain combines TRBV28 with TRBJ2-1; tentative D call: TRBD2 (6 bases). V gave up 6 bases and J gave up 5 bases, with 14 bases separating them. This CDR3 spans 14 amino acids. In germline, CDR1 is MDHEN, CDR2 SYDVKM. Written as DNA, the CDR3 is TGTGCCAGCAGCCCCGGGACTTGGGACAATGAGCAGTTCTTC. Protein: CASSPGTWDNEQFF.

The gene calls are TRBV7-2 and TRBJ2-3; 10 bases agree with TRBD2. V dropped 3 bases and J dropped 0; count of bases not matched to a gene: 3. From germline, CDR1 is SGHTA and CDR2 FQGNSA. The length of the CDR3 is 16 residues. The chain's CDR3 is CASSLGLASSTDTQYF. CDR3 DNA sequence: TGTGCCAGCAGCTTGGGACTAGCGTCGAGCACAGATACGCAGTATTTT.

The chain uses TRBV4-3 and TRBJ2-1; perhaps TRBD2 as D (6 bases). The V gene lost 0 bases and the J gene lost 0 bases, with 18 bases spanning the gap. Germline lookup yields CDR1 LGHNA and CDR2 YSLEER. CDR3 size: 19 residues. CDR3 DNA sequence: TGCGCCAGCAGCCAAGAACCCATCCTAGCGCCCAGCTCCTACAATGAGCAGTTCTTC. Encoded protein: CASSQEPILAPSSYNEQFF.

The rearrangement joins TRBV29-1 to TRBJ2-5; TRBD2 aligns across 13 bases. In germline, CDR1 is SQVTM, CDR2 ANQGSEA. The CDR3 has 14 amino acids. After removal of 6 bases from V and 6 bases from J, the junction contained 7 bases not matched to a gene. Here the CDR3 DNA reads TGCAGCGTGGTACTAGCGGGAGGGCCGCAGACCCAGTACTTC. This sequence encodes CSVVLAGGPQTQYF.

The chain recombines TRBV28 with TRBJ2-7; TRBD1 aligns across 8 bases. The V gene's germline CDR1 is MDHEN and CDR2 SYDVKM. V was pared by 2 bases and J by 4 bases, with 4 bases of the junction left unmatched. CDR3 length: 14 amino acids. CDR3 in DNA: TGTGCCAGCAGTTTACCAGGGGGCGCATACGAGCAGTACTTC. Translating gives CASSLPGGAYEQYF.

Only a few counts were recorded for this clone. V is TRBV11-3 and J is TRBJ2-2, with 13 bases lining up with TRBD2. The V gene's germline CDR1 is SGHNT and CDR2 YENEEA. The V and J ends lost 5 bases and 4 bases, in that order; junction bases with no gene match: 7. The CDR3 covers 17 residues. The CDR3 is CASSPGTSGAGTGELFF. The DNA of the CDR3 is TGTGCCAGCAGCCCGGGGACTAGCGGGGCCGGCACCGGGGAGCTGTTTTTT.

This chain connects TRBV3-1 (or the pseudogene TRBV3-2) to TRBJ2-3; unclear D gene. CDR3 length: 14 amino acids. Germline CDR1 is LGHDT and CDR2 is YNNKEL (reference sequence). V was cut by 0 bases and J by 4 bases, with 8 bases left in between. The CDR3 sequence is CASSQEPIPDTQYF. The CDR3 coding sequence is TGTGCCAGCAGCCAAGAACCTATCCCAGATACGCAGTATTTT.

This chain links TRBV28 with TRBJ2-3, with a weak D call TRBD1 (6 bases). Germline V gives CDR1 MDHEN, CDR2 SYDVKM. The CDR3 contains 13 residues. Trimming removed 5 bases from V and 8 bases from J, with 14 bases in between. The CDR3 loop is CASSPPGHLTQYF. DNA for the CDR3: TGTGCCAGCAGTCCTCCGGGACATCTTACGCAGTATTTT. Full variable domain (rest looked up from reference TRBV28 and TRBJ2-3): DVKVTQSSRYLVKRTGEKVFLECVQDMDHENMFWYRQDPGLGLRLIYFSYDVKMKEKGDIPEGYSVSREKKERFSLILESASTNQTSMYLCASSPPGHLTQYFGPGTRLTVL.

J is TRBJ2-1 and V is TRBV28; possibly TRBD1 for D (6 bases). This CDR3 comprises 17 residues. CDR1 MDHEN and CDR2 SYDVKM come from the germline V gene. V gave up 1 base and J gave up 7 bases, with 20 bases separating them. The CDR3 coding sequence is TGTGCCAGCAGTTTATCTTCAGGGGCCCGGTGGGGAAATGAGCAGTTCTTC. It is translated as CASSLSSGARWGNEQFF.

The chain uses TRBV28 and TRBJ1-5; 7 bases map to TRBD1. V was clipped by 3 bases and J by 0 bases; unmatched bases: 8. The length of the CDR3 is 17 residues. Germline V gene sequence: CDR1 MDHEN, CDR2 SYDVKM. Here the CDR3 reads CASSFMDRSYSNQPQHF. CDR3 DNA sequence: TGTGCCAGCAGTTTTATGGACAGGAGTTATAGCAATCAGCCCCAGCATTTT.

The chain uses TRBV7-3 and TRBJ1-1; D possibly corresponds to TRBD1 (6 bases). V was shortened by 2 bases and J by 1 base, with 11 bases between the two germline ends. This CDR3 region has 15 residues. CDR1 is SGHTA, CDR2 FQGTGA, per germline. The CDR3 nucleotides read TGTGCCAGCAGCTTACTAGGGGGTGGGAACACTGAAGCTTTCTTT. Amino acid sequence: CASSLLGGGNTEAFF.

This rearrangement joins TRBV7-2 to TRBJ2-7, with D possibly TRBD2 on 5 matching bases. This CDR3 region has 14 residues. The V end lost 5 bases, the J end lost 0 bases, and 11 bases lay between the germline ends. Germline-derived CDR1 and CDR2 are SGHTA and FQGNSA. In nucleotides, the CDR3 is TGTGCCAGCAGCCCGGAGGACCACTCCTACGAGCAGTACTTC. It translates to CASSPEDHSYEQYF.